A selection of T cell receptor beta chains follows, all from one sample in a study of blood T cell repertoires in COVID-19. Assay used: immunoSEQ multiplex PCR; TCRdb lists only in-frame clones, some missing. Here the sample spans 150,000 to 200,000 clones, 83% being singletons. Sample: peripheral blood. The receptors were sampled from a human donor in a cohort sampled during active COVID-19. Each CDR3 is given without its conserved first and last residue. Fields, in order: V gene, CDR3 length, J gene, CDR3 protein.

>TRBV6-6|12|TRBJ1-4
ASRNGVYNEKLF
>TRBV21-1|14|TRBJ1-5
ASSPQDRESNQPQH
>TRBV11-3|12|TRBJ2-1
ASSPGTGENEQF
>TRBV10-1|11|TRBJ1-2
ASSPTGSYGYT
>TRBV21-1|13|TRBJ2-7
ASSGEGTATYEQY
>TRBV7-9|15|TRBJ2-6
ASSLGQGGSRANVLT
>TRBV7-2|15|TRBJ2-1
ASSSTSGGSSYNEQF
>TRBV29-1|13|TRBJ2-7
SVMGGSLEPYEQY
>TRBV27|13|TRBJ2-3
ASIPSGASTDTQY
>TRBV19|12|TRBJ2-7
ASSISVLSHEQY
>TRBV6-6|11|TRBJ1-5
ASSYEAQQPQH
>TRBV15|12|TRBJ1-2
ATSSRGSPRGYT
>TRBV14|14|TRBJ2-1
ASSLSGTASYNEQF
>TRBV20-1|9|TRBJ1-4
SARTVEKLF
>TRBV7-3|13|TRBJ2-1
ASRSGLTTNNEQF
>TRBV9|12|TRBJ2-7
ASSVGDSSYEQY
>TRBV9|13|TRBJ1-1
ASSVGTGMNTEAF
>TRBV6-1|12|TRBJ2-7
ASSDIGLFYEQY
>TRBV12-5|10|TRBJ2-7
ASGLELYEQY
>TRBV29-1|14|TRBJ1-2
SVGAGGTRSNYGYT
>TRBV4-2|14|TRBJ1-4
ASSLMDSITNEKLF
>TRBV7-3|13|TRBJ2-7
ASSLTGTSASEQY
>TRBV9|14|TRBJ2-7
ASSPGGGPGSYEQY
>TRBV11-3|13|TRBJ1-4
ASSDRQLANEKLF
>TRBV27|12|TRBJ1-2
ASSLNGLYYGYT
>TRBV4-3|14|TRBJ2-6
ASSQEPGSGANVLT
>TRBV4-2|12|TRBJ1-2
ASSQDREQGSYT
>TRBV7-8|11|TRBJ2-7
ASRGGSSYEQY
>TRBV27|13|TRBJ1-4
ASSFKAGRNEKLF
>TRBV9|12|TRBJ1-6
ASSGTVPNSPLH
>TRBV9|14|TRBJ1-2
ASSAHRDRPNYGYT
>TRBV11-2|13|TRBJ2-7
ASSLEAGVMNEQY
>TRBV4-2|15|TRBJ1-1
ASSQVDRVGANTEAF
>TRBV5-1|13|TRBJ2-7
ASRLGTSGEYEQY
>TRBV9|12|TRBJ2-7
ASSPGYFSYEQY
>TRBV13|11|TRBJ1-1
ASSLRQNAEAF
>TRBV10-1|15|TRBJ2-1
ASSGSVVIAGNNEQF
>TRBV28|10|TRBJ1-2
ASSLSEYGYT
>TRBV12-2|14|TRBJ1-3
ASRPRSRGCGNTIY
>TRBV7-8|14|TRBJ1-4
ASSWTGPGANEKLF
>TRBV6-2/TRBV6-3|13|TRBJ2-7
ASSSRLAGGYEQY
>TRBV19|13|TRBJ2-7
ASSRTSGSSYEQY